Presented here are 3 T cell receptor beta chains from one specimen sequenced in a study of shared clonotypes between healthy human individuals. Assay used: immunoSEQ multiplex PCR; TCRdb lists only in-frame clones, some missing. The sample has roughly 2.2 million clones; 85% to 95% are singletons. Sequenced input: naive CD4+ T cells from PBMCs. This sample's subset: CD45RA+ positively selected. All receptors come from a man aged 18 to 35 in good health. Some clones in this sample may be carry-over from other donors' samples.

The chain links TRBV9 to TRBJ1-2; D is uncertain. V lost 2 bases to trimming and J lost 7 bases, with 18 bases between them. Germline loops: CDR1 SGDLS, CDR2 YYNGEE. The CDR3 contains 15 residues. CDR3 residues: CASSVDGVEFRGYTF. The CDR3 coding sequence is TGTGCCAGCAGCGTTGACGGGGTAGAGTTTCGTGGCTACACCTTC.

CDR3 coding DNA: TGTGCCAGCAGTTTATACGGGACAGGGTATCTAGGTGAGCAGTTCTTC. It yields the protein CASSLYGTGYLGEQFF. The chain has TRBV28 and TRBJ2-1; 9 nucleotides agree with TRBD1. Germline CDR1 is MDHEN and CDR2 is SYDVKM. Unmatched junction bases numbered 10, after V lost 1 base and J lost 9 bases. This CDR3 contains 16 residues.

The CDR3 bases are TGTGCCAGTACAGACAGGAGGCCCGAGCAGCCCCAGCATTTT. Translated, it gives CASTDRRPEQPQHF. V is TRBV19 and J is TRBJ1-5; D possibly corresponds to TRBD1 (6 bases). Per the germline V gene, CDR1 is LNHDA and CDR2 is SQIVND (reference sequence). Trimming left V 7 bases short and J 7 bases short, with 17 bases between. The CDR3 runs 14 residues.